This TCR beta chain was recovered during a study of breast tumors, draining lymph nodes, adjacent tissues. Findings and caveats of the study: The data were judged consistent with most tumor T cells coming from lymph node and expanding in tumor. Compared with lymph nodes, tumors were less diverse; compared with nontumor tissue, more. Data only fit, rather than demonstrated, lymph node origin of most tumor T cells. Luminal-like breast cancer showed significantly greater tumor-nontumor repertoire similarity than basal-like breast cancer did.

Regarding this clonotype: The target antigen is unknown.

V was clipped by 1 base and J by 5 bases, with 12 bases between them. This CDR3 region has 14 residues. Germline CDR1 is SGHRS and CDR2 is YFSETQ. Samples came from axillary lymph nodes draining the breast cancer. TCRdb recomputed calls from the multiplex PCR reads with MiXCR, one row per CDR3 protein. The table includes about 300,000 distinct CDR3 sequences, 30% to 35% detected once. Sequences were obtained from axillary lymph node tissue. The TCR originated in a female donor with breast cancer. Some clones in this sample may be carry-over from other donors' samples. The rearrangement joins TRBV5-1 to TRBJ2-5; the D gene is possibly TRBD1 (6 bases). The CDR3 spells CASSLSAQGETQYF. CDR3 coding DNA: TGCGCCAGCAGCTTGTCGGCTCAGGGGGAGACCCAGTACTTC.